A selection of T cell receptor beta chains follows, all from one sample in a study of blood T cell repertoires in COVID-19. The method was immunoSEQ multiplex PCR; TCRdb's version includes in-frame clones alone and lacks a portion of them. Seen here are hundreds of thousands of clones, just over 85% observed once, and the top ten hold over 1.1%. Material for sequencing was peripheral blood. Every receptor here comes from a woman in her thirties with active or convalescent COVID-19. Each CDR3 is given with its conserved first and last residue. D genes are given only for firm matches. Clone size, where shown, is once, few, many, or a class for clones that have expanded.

CDR3 DNA: TGTGCCAGCAGCTTTTTGCTGGGACAGGGGGCGCGCGAGCAGTACTTC
CDR3 protein: CASSFLLGQGAREQYF
J gene: TRBJ2-7
D gene: TRBD1
V gene: TRBV7-9
clone size: -

CDR3 DNA: TGCGCCACAAGACAGGGGGTGAAGGTAACTGAAGCTTTCTTT
CDR3 protein: CATRQGVKVTEAFF
J gene: TRBJ1-1
D gene: TRBD1
V gene: TRBV5-1
clone size: -

CDR3 DNA: TGTGCCAGCAGTTTGCAGGGTACTTACGAGCAGTACTTC
CDR3 protein: CASSLQGTYEQYF
J gene: TRBJ2-7
D gene: -
V gene: TRBV27
clone size: -

CDR3 DNA: TGTGCCAGTAGTATCTTACAGGGGGCGGGCAATCAGCCCCAGCATTTT
CDR3 protein: CASSILQGAGNQPQHF
J gene: TRBJ1-5
D gene: TRBD1
V gene: TRBV19
clone size: -

CDR3 DNA: TGCAGCGTTGAATTAGCGGCGAACACTGAAGCTTTCTTT
CDR3 protein: CSVELAANTEAFF
J gene: TRBJ1-1
D gene: -
V gene: TRBV29-1
clone size: once

CDR3 DNA: TGTGCCAGCAGCTTCTTACAGGGCCAGAACACTGAAGCTTTCTTT
CDR3 protein: CASSFLQGQNTEAFF
J gene: TRBJ1-1
D gene: -
V gene: TRBV7-9
clone size: -

CDR3 DNA: TGTGCCAGCAGTCTGAAAACACTAGCGGGAGTGGCTACGCAGTATTTT
CDR3 protein: CASSLKTLAGVATQYF
J gene: TRBJ2-3
D gene: TRBD2
V gene: TRBV6-2/TRBV6-3
clone size: few

CDR3 DNA: TGTGCCACCAGCAGAGGACTCCCCAGGGGTGAAAAACTGTTTTTT
CDR3 protein: CATSRGLPRGEKLFF
J gene: TRBJ1-4
D gene: -
V gene: TRBV15
clone size: few

CDR3 DNA: TGTGCCAGTAGTATTCGCAGGGGGCAGTTAGTTTCGAACACCGGGGAGCTGTTTTTT
CDR3 protein: CASSIRRGQLVSNTGELFF
J gene: TRBJ2-2
D gene: TRBD1
V gene: TRBV19
clone size: -

CDR3 DNA: TGCGCCAGCAGCCTCGGACAGGCAACCTACGAGCAGTACTTC
CDR3 protein: CASSLGQATYEQYF
J gene: TRBJ2-7
D gene: TRBD1
V gene: TRBV4-1
clone size: few

CDR3 DNA: TGTGCCAGCAGCATAGACAGGGGCCATGAAAAACTGTTTTTT
CDR3 protein: CASSIDRGHEKLFF
J gene: TRBJ1-4
D gene: TRBD1
V gene: TRBV5-4
clone size: -

CDR3 DNA: TGTGCCAGCAGCTGGACTGGTAACTATGGCTACACCTTC
CDR3 protein: CASSWTGNYGYTF
J gene: TRBJ1-2
D gene: -
V gene: TRBV7-8
clone size: -

CDR3 DNA: TGTGCCAGCAGCTTGGTGCGAGGGATGAACACTGAAGCTTTCTTT
CDR3 protein: CASSLVRGMNTEAFF
J gene: TRBJ1-1
D gene: -
V gene: TRBV5-6
clone size: once

CDR3 DNA: TGTGCCAGCAGTGAATGGGGGCTAGCGGGCCAGCAGTACTTC
CDR3 protein: CASSEWGLAGQQYF
J gene: TRBJ2-7
D gene: TRBD2
V gene: TRBV2
clone size: few

CDR3 DNA: TGTGCCAGCAGTCAGGGCGGGGCGTTAGCCAAAAACATTCAGTACTTC
CDR3 protein: CASSQGGALAKNIQYF
J gene: TRBJ2-4
D gene: -
V gene: TRBV5-4
clone size: -

CDR3 DNA: TGTGCCAGCAGCTTCGGGGGGCTGTATAGCAATCAGCCCCAGCATTTT
CDR3 protein: CASSFGGLYSNQPQHF
J gene: TRBJ1-5
D gene: -
V gene: TRBV5-5
clone size: -

CDR3 DNA: TGTGCCAGCAGCAAATCCCGGGTAGCGGGAGTCTTTTACAATGAGCAGTTCTTC
CDR3 protein: CASSKSRVAGVFYNEQFF
J gene: TRBJ2-1
D gene: TRBD2
V gene: TRBV3-1/TRBV3-2
clone size: -

CDR3 DNA: TGTGCCAGCAGAAGGACAGGATTTGAGCAGCCCCAGCATTTT
CDR3 protein: CASRRTGFEQPQHF
J gene: TRBJ1-5
D gene: TRBD1
V gene: TRBV27
clone size: -

CDR3 DNA: TGTGCCAGCACTATCGACTGGCGTCGGCCCCTCCACTTT
CDR3 protein: CASTIDWRRPLHF
J gene: TRBJ1-6
D gene: -
V gene: TRBV12-3/TRBV12-4
clone size: -

CDR3 DNA: TGTGCCAGTAGTATAGATCGAGGGGAGGTGGGAGAGCTGTTTTTT
CDR3 protein: CASSIDRGEVGELFF
J gene: TRBJ2-2
D gene: -
V gene: TRBV19
clone size: -

CDR3 DNA: TGCGCCAGCAGCCCATCCCCGGGCAATCAGCCCCAGCATTTT
CDR3 protein: CASSPSPGNQPQHF
J gene: TRBJ1-5
D gene: -
V gene: TRBV5-1
clone size: -

CDR3 DNA: TGTGCCAGTTGTGATGCCGGGACAGGGCTTGATGGCTACACCTTC
CDR3 protein: CASCDAGTGLDGYTF
J gene: TRBJ1-2
D gene: TRBD1
V gene: TRBV2
clone size: -

CDR3 DNA: TGTGCCAGCAGCTTAGCGGTGCTAGCGGGAAGATACAATGAGCAGTTCTTC
CDR3 protein: CASSLAVLAGRYNEQFF
J gene: TRBJ2-1
D gene: TRBD2
V gene: TRBV7-8
clone size: -

CDR3 DNA: TGCAGCGTTGATAGGGACAGGGGCGCAGTTGGAGGCTACACCTTC
CDR3 protein: CSVDRDRGAVGGYTF
J gene: TRBJ1-2
D gene: TRBD1
V gene: TRBV29-1
clone size: -

CDR3 DNA: TGTGCCAGCAGTGAATTAGCGGGGGGGCCAGATACGCAGTATTTT
CDR3 protein: CASSELAGGPDTQYF
J gene: TRBJ2-3
D gene: TRBD2
V gene: TRBV6-4
clone size: -

CDR3 DNA: TGCGCCAGCAGCTTCGCCCGGACTAGCGGGATCTATGAGCAGTTCTTC
CDR3 protein: CASSFARTSGIYEQFF
J gene: TRBJ2-1
D gene: TRBD2
V gene: TRBV5-1
clone size: -

CDR3 DNA: TGTGCCAGCAGCTTAGTGAACATCGGGGGGGAGACCCAGTACTTC
CDR3 protein: CASSLVNIGGETQYF
J gene: TRBJ2-5
D gene: TRBD2
V gene: TRBV7-8
clone size: -

CDR3 DNA: TGTGCCAGCGGAGCCGTGGCGGGACTAGTAGGGACCCAGTACTTC
CDR3 protein: CASGAVAGLVGTQYF
J gene: TRBJ2-5
D gene: TRBD2
V gene: TRBV27
clone size: -

CDR3 DNA: TGTGCCAGCAGCCAAGGCAGGGCGACTAATGAAAAACTGTTTTTT
CDR3 protein: CASSQGRATNEKLFF
J gene: TRBJ1-4
D gene: -
V gene: TRBV3-1/TRBV3-2
clone size: -

CDR3 DNA: TGTGCCAGCTCCACAGGGCAGGGAGACGAGCAGTACTTC
CDR3 protein: CASSTGQGDEQYF
J gene: TRBJ2-7
D gene: -
V gene: TRBV18
clone size: once

CDR3 DNA: TGTGCCAGCAGTGAGGGACAGGGTTACTATGGCTACACCTTC
CDR3 protein: CASSEGQGYYGYTF
J gene: TRBJ1-2
D gene: TRBD1
V gene: TRBV6-1
clone size: -

CDR3 DNA: TGTGCCAGCAGCTTGGAGCCACATCAGCCCCAGCATTTT
CDR3 protein: CASSLEPHQPQHF
J gene: TRBJ1-5
D gene: -
V gene: TRBV5-5
clone size: -

CDR3 DNA: TGTGCCAGCAGCTTACTGGCGGGGGCCTACGAGCAGTACTTC
CDR3 protein: CASSLLAGAYEQYF
J gene: TRBJ2-7
D gene: TRBD2
V gene: TRBV7-9
clone size: -

CDR3 DNA: TGTGCCAGCAGCCTCCAGACGGGGAACGAGCAGTACTTC
CDR3 protein: CASSLQTGNEQYF
J gene: TRBJ2-7
D gene: -
V gene: TRBV5-6
clone size: -

CDR3 DNA: TGTGCCTGGAGTGTAAAGTTTTGGGACAGGGGCTTTAGCTCCTACAATGAGCAGTTCTTC
CDR3 protein: CAWSVKFWDRGFSSYNEQFF
J gene: TRBJ2-1
D gene: TRBD1
V gene: TRBV30
clone size: once

CDR3 DNA: TGTGCCAGCAGCGTCCGGACAGGGGGCTCTGCCGAGACCCAGTACTTC
CDR3 protein: CASSVRTGGSAETQYF
J gene: TRBJ2-5
D gene: TRBD1
V gene: TRBV9
clone size: -

CDR3 DNA: TGCGCCAGCAGCCAAGGACAGGGGGAGACCTACGAGCAGTACTTC
CDR3 protein: CASSQGQGETYEQYF
J gene: TRBJ2-7
D gene: TRBD1
V gene: TRBV4-1
clone size: -

CDR3 DNA: TGTGCCAGCTCACCACCCACAGGGGCCGCCGGTGACACCATATATTTT
CDR3 protein: CASSPPTGAAGDTIYF
J gene: TRBJ1-3
D gene: TRBD1
V gene: TRBV18
clone size: -

CDR3 DNA: TGCGCCAGCAGCTTCAGAGGGATGGACCAGCCCCAGCATTTT
CDR3 protein: CASSFRGMDQPQHF
J gene: TRBJ1-5
D gene: -
V gene: TRBV5-1
clone size: -

CDR3 DNA: TGCGCCAGCAGTCAAGATAACCGGGACAGGGGGCGCAAAACTAATGAAAAACTGTTTTTT
CDR3 protein: CASSQDNRDRGRKTNEKLFF
J gene: TRBJ1-4
D gene: TRBD1
V gene: TRBV23-1
clone size: once

CDR3 DNA: TGTGCCAGCGTGCGTTTCTACGAGCAGTACTTC
CDR3 protein: CASVRFYEQYF
J gene: TRBJ2-7
D gene: -
V gene: TRBV6-5
clone size: -

CDR3 DNA: TGTGCCTGGAGTGTAGGCAGGACTAGCGGGGGTAAAAACATTCAGTACTTC
CDR3 protein: CAWSVGRTSGGKNIQYF
J gene: TRBJ2-4
D gene: TRBD2
V gene: TRBV30
clone size: -

CDR3 DNA: TGTGCCAGCAGTTTAACAGGGGAGGTAGAAAAACTGTTTTTT
CDR3 protein: CASSLTGEVEKLFF
J gene: TRBJ1-4
D gene: TRBD1
V gene: TRBV27
clone size: -

CDR3 DNA: TGTGCCAGCTCACCAGACAGGGTTGGAAACACCATATATTTT
CDR3 protein: CASSPDRVGNTIYF
J gene: TRBJ1-3
D gene: TRBD1
V gene: TRBV18
clone size: -

CDR3 DNA: TGTGCCAGCAGCTTGGGACGGACTAGCGGAGCCAAAAACATTCAGTACTTC
CDR3 protein: CASSLGRTSGAKNIQYF
J gene: TRBJ2-4
D gene: TRBD2
V gene: TRBV5-6
clone size: -

CDR3 DNA: TGTGCCAGCACCTACTGGGGGGATCAGCCCCAGCATTTT
CDR3 protein: CASTYWGDQPQHF
J gene: TRBJ1-5
D gene: -
V gene: TRBV6-5
clone size: -

CDR3 DNA: TGTGCCTGGAGTCCCGGACAGGGTTATCAGCCCCAGCATTTT
CDR3 protein: CAWSPGQGYQPQHF
J gene: TRBJ1-5
D gene: TRBD1
V gene: TRBV30
clone size: -

CDR3 DNA: TGTGCCATCAGTGCGACAGGGGGTAGCAATCAGCCCCAGCATTTT
CDR3 protein: CAISATGGSNQPQHF
J gene: TRBJ1-5
D gene: TRBD1
V gene: TRBV10-3
clone size: -

CDR3 DNA: TGTGCCAGCAGCACCAGTCAGCCCCAGCATTTT
CDR3 protein: CASSTSQPQHF
J gene: TRBJ1-5
D gene: -
V gene: TRBV27
clone size: -

CDR3 DNA: TGCGCCAGCAGTGACGGTCAACCTTACACAGATACGCAGTATTTT
CDR3 protein: CASSDGQPYTDTQYF
J gene: TRBJ2-3
D gene: -
V gene: TRBV10-1
clone size: -

CDR3 DNA: TGTGCTAGTGGTTTGGTAACGGACAGGGGTGCTTTCTTT
CDR3 protein: CASGLVTDRGAFF
J gene: TRBJ1-1
D gene: TRBD1
V gene: TRBV12-5
clone size: once

CDR3 DNA: TGTGCCAGCGGCCGGCGGGGGGGCTATGAGACCCAGTACTTC
CDR3 protein: CASGRRGGYETQYF
J gene: TRBJ2-5
D gene: TRBD2
V gene: TRBV6-2/TRBV6-3
clone size: few

CDR3 DNA: TGTGCCAGCAGTCCGGGAAATCTCTGGGGCAATCAGCCCCAGCATTTT
CDR3 protein: CASSPGNLWGNQPQHF
J gene: TRBJ1-5
D gene: -
V gene: TRBV9
clone size: -

CDR3 DNA: TGTGCCAGCTCACCGCCAGGGAGGGGCACCGGGGAGCTGTTTTTT
CDR3 protein: CASSPPGRGTGELFF
J gene: TRBJ2-2
D gene: TRBD2
V gene: TRBV18
clone size: -